This entry features one T cell receptor beta chain sequence. Its target is unknown. Germline V CDR1 and CDR2: SGHRS, YFSETQ. This CDR3 is 11 amino acids long. V was shortened by 7 bases and J by 10 bases, with 12 bases between the two germline ends. This sample was included in a study of post-analysis software for immune sequencing data. The study's findings and limits: TRBV5-6, TRBV5-1 and TRBV20-1 were among a handful of TRBV segments more frequent in patients than controls.

Unique molecular identifiers had been added to the TCR beta cDNA libraries. TCRdb reprocessed the PCR reads via MiXCR and lists one record per CDR3 protein. This sample carries 750,000 to 950,000 distinct CDR3 sequences, roughly 46% of them seen once, and the ten largest clones take over 4.5%. Specimen: blood. V is TRBV5-1 and J is TRBJ2-1, with D unclear. The sequence came from a girl aged 10-17 years with multiple sclerosis. The CDR3 protein is CASGNDGEQFF. The CDR3 nucleotides are TGCGCCAGCGGAAACGACGGAGAGCAGTTCTTC.